Only a few counts were recorded for the clone carrying this T cell receptor beta chain. TCRdb called the RACE reads again in MiXCR, with one record for every CDR3 protein. The repertoire holds about 360,000 distinct CDR3 sequences, with 5.5% to 8% as singletons. Regarding time point: patch test 1, 2 weeks after DPC sensitization. Specified treatment: therapeutic diphenylcyclopropenone sensitization with weekly scalp DPC. The data are from a study of human T cells and chemical hapten exposure. The CDR3 spans 14 residues. CDR1 and CDR2 (germline): MRHNA, SNTAGT. V was shortened by 3 bases and J by 2 bases, with 10 bases between the two germline ends.

This specimen was whole blood, taken in connection with sensitization to the hapten diphenylcyclopropenone (DPC). V gene TRBV6-4 combines with J gene TRBJ1-2, with unresolved D. This TCR was sampled from a woman under 30 with alopecia areata. Some clones in this sample may be carry-over from other donors' samples. CDR3 sequence reads: CASSERRGNYGYTF. In nucleotides, the CDR3 is TGTGCCAGCAGTGAAAGAAGAGGGAACTATGGCTACACCTTC.